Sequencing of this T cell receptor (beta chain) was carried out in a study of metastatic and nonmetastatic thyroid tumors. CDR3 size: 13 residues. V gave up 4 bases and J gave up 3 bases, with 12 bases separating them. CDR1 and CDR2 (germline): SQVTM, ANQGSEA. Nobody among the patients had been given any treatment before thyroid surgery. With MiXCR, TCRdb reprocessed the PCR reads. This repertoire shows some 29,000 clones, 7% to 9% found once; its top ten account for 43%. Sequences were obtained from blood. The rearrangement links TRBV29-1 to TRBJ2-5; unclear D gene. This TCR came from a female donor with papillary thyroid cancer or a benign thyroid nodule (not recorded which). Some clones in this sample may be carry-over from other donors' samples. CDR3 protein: CSVVGAAEETQYF. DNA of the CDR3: TGCAGCGTTGTAGGCGCAGCCGAAGAGACCCAGTACTTC.